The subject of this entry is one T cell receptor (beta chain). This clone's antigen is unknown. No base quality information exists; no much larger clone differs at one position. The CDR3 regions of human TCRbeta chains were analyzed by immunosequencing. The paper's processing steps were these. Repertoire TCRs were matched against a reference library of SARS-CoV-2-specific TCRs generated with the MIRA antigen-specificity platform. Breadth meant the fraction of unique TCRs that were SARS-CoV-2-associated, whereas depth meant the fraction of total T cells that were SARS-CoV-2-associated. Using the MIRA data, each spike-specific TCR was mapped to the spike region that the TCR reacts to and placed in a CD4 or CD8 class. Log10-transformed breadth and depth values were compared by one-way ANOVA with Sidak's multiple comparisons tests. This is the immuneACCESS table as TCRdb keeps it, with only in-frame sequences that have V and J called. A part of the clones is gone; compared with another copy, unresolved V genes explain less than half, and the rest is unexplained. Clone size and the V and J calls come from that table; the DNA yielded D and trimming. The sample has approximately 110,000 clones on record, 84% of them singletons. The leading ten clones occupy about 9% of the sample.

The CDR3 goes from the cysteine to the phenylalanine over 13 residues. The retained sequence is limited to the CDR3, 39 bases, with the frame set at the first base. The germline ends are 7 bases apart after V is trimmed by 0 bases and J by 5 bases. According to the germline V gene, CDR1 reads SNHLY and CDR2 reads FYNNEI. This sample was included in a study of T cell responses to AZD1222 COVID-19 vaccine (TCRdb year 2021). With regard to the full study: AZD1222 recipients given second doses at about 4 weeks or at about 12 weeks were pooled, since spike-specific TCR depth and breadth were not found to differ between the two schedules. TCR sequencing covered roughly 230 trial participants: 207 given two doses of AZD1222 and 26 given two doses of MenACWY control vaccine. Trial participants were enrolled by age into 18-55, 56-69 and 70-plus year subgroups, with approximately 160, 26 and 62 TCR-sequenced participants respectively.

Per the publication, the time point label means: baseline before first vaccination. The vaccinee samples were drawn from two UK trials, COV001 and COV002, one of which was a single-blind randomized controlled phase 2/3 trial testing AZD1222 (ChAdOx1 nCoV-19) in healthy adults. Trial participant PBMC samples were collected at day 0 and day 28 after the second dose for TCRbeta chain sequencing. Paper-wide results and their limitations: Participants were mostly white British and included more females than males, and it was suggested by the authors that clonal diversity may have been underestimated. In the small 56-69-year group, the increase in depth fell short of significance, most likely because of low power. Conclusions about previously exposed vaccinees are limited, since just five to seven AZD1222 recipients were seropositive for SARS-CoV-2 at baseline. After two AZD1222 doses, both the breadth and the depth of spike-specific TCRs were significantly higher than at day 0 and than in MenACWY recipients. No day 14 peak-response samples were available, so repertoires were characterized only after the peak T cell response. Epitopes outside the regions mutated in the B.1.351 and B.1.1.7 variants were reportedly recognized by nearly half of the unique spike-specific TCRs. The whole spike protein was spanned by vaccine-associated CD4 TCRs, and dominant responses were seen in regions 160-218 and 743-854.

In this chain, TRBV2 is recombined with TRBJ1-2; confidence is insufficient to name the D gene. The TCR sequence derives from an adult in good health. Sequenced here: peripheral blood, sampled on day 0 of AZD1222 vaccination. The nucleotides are TGTGCCAGCAGTGAAGCCTGGGGTTATGGCTACACCTTC. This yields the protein CASSEAWGYGYTF. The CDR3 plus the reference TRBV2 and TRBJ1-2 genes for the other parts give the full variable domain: EPEVTQTPSHQVTQMGQEVILRCVPISNHLYFYWYRQILGQKVEFLVSFYNNEISEKSEIFDDQFSVERPDGSNFTLKIRSTKLEDSAMYFCASSEAWGYGYTFGSGTRLTVV.